This T cell receptor (beta chain) comes out of a study of blood T cell repertoires in COVID-19 (dated by TCRdb to about 2020). Regarding the study in general: Collaborator samples came from the United States, Italy and Spain and covered acute and convalescent phases of COVID-19. Sample metadata almost always included a de-identified subject ID, COVID-19 status, age in years and sex. Subjects who had been exposed to COVID-19, were actively infected with it, or had recovered from it provided the deeply sampled blood TCRbeta repertoires that made up the dataset. The samples were drawn from the first 160 participants of the ongoing ImmuneRACE study and from 1,254 subjects provided by 6 global collaborators. The repertoires were released in a freely available public database intended as a resource for research on the immune response to SARS-CoV-2. HLA class I and class II types, where available, came from metadata supplied by the sample provider rather than from assay-based typing. The prospective study material was composed of cDNA or gDNA derived from T cells, B-cell-depleted T cells, or PBMCs.

Participants in the prospective study were enrolled through a virtual design, were aged roughly 18 to 100 years, and lived in roughly 24 United States geographic areas. Cohort assignment in the prospective study relied on participant-reported clinical history from a screening survey and a study questionnaire. Mobile phlebotomists in the prospective study collected whole blood, serum and a nasopharyngeal or oropharyngeal swab from every participant. Participants in the prospective study had the option to provide additional blood draws and questionnaires over a roughly 2-month period. Before DNA extraction, prospective study blood samples were shipped either frozen or at room temperature. The germline V gene encodes CDR1 SGHNT and CDR2 YYREEE (reference sequence). V has 5 bases trimmed and J has 7 bases trimmed; junction bases matching no gene number 8. The CDR3, from cysteine to phenylalanine, totals 14 residues. Here the CDR3 DNA is all that survives: 42 bases in frame from base 1.

TCRbeta CDR3 regions were amplified from genomic DNA using the immunoSEQ Assay, a bias-controlled multiplex PCR. Per the source publication's procedure: Nucleated cell counts per sample were estimated from amplification of reference gene primers within the assay. To quantify the absolute abundance of each unique TCRbeta CDR3 rearrangement, sequence reads were collapsed and filtered. For each sample, productive Simpson clonality was calculated as the square root of Simpson's diversity index over productive rearrangements. TCRdb obtained this table from immuneACCESS and retained in-frame rearrangements with V and J assigned. These tables miss some clones; where compared with another copy, unresolved V genes account for less than half of the shortfall, and the remainder is unexplained. The DNA was the basis for D and trimming; V, J and clone size are from that table. This sample lists about 180,000 clones; roughly 87% were detected once. Under 3% of the sample comes from the top ten.

General findings and caveats noted by the study authors: Clinical and demographic metadata were provided uncurated, with the amount varying by source and participant.

Points on this clone: Its antigen is unknown. No base qualities exist here, and no much larger clone lies one base off it.

Input material: PBMCs or T cells enriched from blood (not recorded which). The clonotype comes from a woman aged 40 to 49 with acute COVID-19. Recombination connected TRBV5-4 to TRBJ1-4; a stretch of 7 junction bases matches TRBD1. The DNA sequence is TGTGCCAGCAGTAGACAGGGTGTTGGTGAAAAACTGTTTTTT. It specifies CASSRQGVGEKLFF.